The 20 T cell receptor beta chains below come from one sample, sequenced in a study of blood T cells in healthy people across ages. PCR was performed a second time for roughly 7 to 12 cycles using a sample-barcoded 5' primer and a J-beta primer mix. TCRdb re-called the 5' RACE reads with MiXCR, one entry per CDR3 protein. The data contain approximately 850,000 distinct CDR3 sequences, 58% of them singletons. Sample: blood. These TCRs come from a man younger than 45 in good health.

This clonotype has just a few counts. This chain links TRBV12-3 or TRBV12-4 with TRBJ2-5; D remains unclear. Trimming removed 6 bases at V and 3 bases at J, with 14 bases between. The CDR3 length is 14 residues. The CDR3 region is CASRPPGFEETQYF. CDR3 in DNA: TGTGCCAGCAGGCCCCCGGGTTTTGAAGAGACCCAGTACTTC.

The rearrangement uses TRBV9 and TRBJ2-1, with no clear D. Germline V gene data show CDR1 as SGDLS and CDR2 as YYNGEE. The CDR3 is made up of 11 amino acids. V gave up 8 bases and J gave up 8 bases, with 11 bases separating them. CDR3 amino acids: CARAVGHEQFF. CDR3 nucleotide sequence: TGTGCCAGGGCGGTCGGACATGAGCAGTTCTTC.

The V and J genes are TRBV11-3 and TRBJ2-5, with D possibly being TRBD2 (7 bases). V lost 5 bases, J lost 0 bases, and 13 bases lay in between. CDR1 and CDR2 (germline): SGHNT, YENEEA. The CDR3 loop spans 15 amino acids. In DNA form, the CDR3 reads TGTGCCAGCAGCGTGGGGGGGCGGGACCAAGAGACCCAGTACTTC. This gives the protein CASSVGGRDQETQYF.

The V gene is TRBV5-1, the J gene TRBJ2-7; no clear D gene. The V end lost 2 bases, the J end lost 2 bases, and 8 bases lay between the germline ends. Germline loops: CDR1 SGHRS, CDR2 YFSETQ. The CDR3 is made up of 13 amino acids. The CDR3 protein is CASSLWDPYEQYF. The CDR3 nucleotides are TGCGCCAGCAGCTTATGGGATCCCTACGAGCAGTACTTC.

This CDR3 is CSALGGGGFTDTQYF. CDR3 bases: TGCAGCGCATTGGGCGGGGGGGGTTTTACGGATACGCAGTATTTT. The chain is built from TRBV29-1 and TRBJ2-3; TRBD2 matches 9 bases. The V gene end was trimmed by 7 bases and the J gene end by 6 bases; junction bases not matched to a gene: 14. The CDR3 spans 15 residues. Germline V gene lookup returns CDR1 SQVTM and CDR2 ANQGSEA.

This clonotype was observed a handful of times. The J gene is TRBJ2-6, the V gene TRBV27; possibly TRBD2 for D (6 bases). The CDR3 has 17 residues. Germline V gene data show CDR1 as MNHEY and CDR2 as SMNVEV (reference sequence). The V end lost 6 bases, the J end lost 2 bases, and 17 bases lay between the germline ends. The CDR3 DNA reads TGTGCCAGCAGGCCGGGACTCTGGGGAACTGGGGCCAACGTCCTGACTTTC. This translates into CASRPGLWGTGANVLTF.

Only a few counts were recorded for this clonotype. The J gene is TRBJ2-5, the V gene TRBV7-9, with D perhaps matching TRBD2 (6 bases). The V and J ends lost 5 bases and 4 bases respectively, with 17 bases between them. The CDR3 consists of 15 residues. CDR1 is SEHNR and CDR2 is FQNEAQ in the germline V gene (reference sequence). As DNA, the CDR3 is TGTGCCAGCAGCACGGTAACGCAGGGAGGAGAGACCCAGTACTTC. It specifies CASSTVTQGGETQYF.

This clonotype occurred many times. This chain joins TRBV18 and TRBJ2-7, with D perhaps assigned TRBD1 or TRBD2 (5 bases each). Trimming cost V 4 bases and J 3 bases, with 13 bases left between them. Germline-derived CDR1 and CDR2 are KGHSH and LQKENI. This CDR3 spans 14 amino acids. The DNA for the CDR3 is TGTGCCAGCTCACTTGGGGACGGCTACTACGAGCAGTACTTC. Protein: CASSLGDGYYEQYF.

Only a few counts were recorded for this clonotype. The chain is built from TRBV7-2 and TRBJ2-1; 9 bases line up with TRBD1. Germline CDR1 is SGHTA and CDR2 is FQGNSA. Losses at the gene ends were 1 base for V and 12 bases for J; bases not matched to a gene: 13. CDR3 length: 16 amino acids. The chain's CDR3 is CASSLVGTGYNVGQFF. The CDR3 region has the DNA TGTGCCAGCAGCTTAGTAGGGACAGGGTACAATGTTGGGCAGTTCTTC. Looking up the rest from reference TRBV7-2 and TRBJ2-1 gives the full variable domain: GAGVSQSPSNKVTEKGKDVELRCDPISGHTALYWYRQSLGQGLEFLIYFQGNSAPDKSGLPSDRFSAERTGGSVSTLTIQRTQQEDSAVYLCASSLVGTGYNVGQFFGPGTRLTVL.

V usage is TRBV29-1 and J usage is TRBJ2-2; D is perhaps TRBD2 (6 bases). Germline V lookup: CDR1 SQVTM, CDR2 ANQGSEA. V was trimmed by 4 bases and J by 4 bases, leaving 13 bases between them. This CDR3 is 14 amino acids long. DNA of the CDR3: TGCAGCGTTGGAGCGACTAGTGGCACCGGGGAGCTGTTTTTT. Translated, it gives CSVGATSGTGELFF.

The chain uses TRBV3-1 and TRBJ2-7; D might be TRBD2 (7 bases). Trimming stripped 0 bases from V and 4 bases from J, with 13 bases between. Germline-derived CDR1 and CDR2 are LGHDT and YNNKEL (reference sequence). The CDR3 runs to 15 residues. The CDR3: CASSQERGGDYEQYF. The CDR3 nucleotides are TGTGCCAGCAGCCAAGAAAGGGGGGGCGATTACGAGCAGTACTTC.

The V gene is TRBV7-9, the J gene TRBJ2-4; D is perhaps TRBD1 or TRBD2 (5 bases each). The CDR3 covers 14 residues. The ends were cut back, 5 bases at V and 13 bases at J, with 21 bases in the middle. CDR1 SEHNR and CDR2 FQNEAQ come from the germline V gene (reference sequence). CDR3 loop: CASSLNLGTKEQYF. The CDR3 region has the DNA TGTGCCAGCAGCCTGAACCTCGGGACGAAAGAGCAGTACTTC.

This clonotype was recorded a few times. This rearrangement joins TRBV4-2 to TRBJ1-1; D is possibly TRBD1 (5 bases). This CDR3 comprises 16 residues. The V gene's germline CDR1 is LGHNA and CDR2 YNFKEQ. The V end was cut by 1 base, the J end by 9 bases, with 21 bases between. CDR3 loop: CASSQGDSGPGTKAFF. The CDR3 nucleotides are TGTGCCAGCAGCCAAGGGGATTCTGGACCCGGGACTAAAGCTTTCTTT.

The chain employs TRBV19 and TRBJ2-7, with TRBD2 as a possible D gene (5 bases). The J call is uncertain, as TRBJ2-4 better fits the DNA end. The CDR3 has 12 residues. CDR1 and CDR2 from the germline V gene are LNHDA and SQIVND (reference sequence). CDR3 sequence: CASSIEGNIQYF. As DNA, the CDR3 is TGTGCCAGTAGTATTGAGGGAAACATTCAGTACTTC.

The chain couples TRBV7-9 to TRBJ2-4; D possibly corresponds to TRBD1 (5 bases). The CDR3 runs to 14 residues. The V end was cut by 2 bases, the J end by 4 bases, with 9 bases between. Germline CDR1 is SEHNR and CDR2 is FQNEAQ (reference sequence). The CDR3 region is CASSLWGQKNIQYF. The CDR3 DNA follows: TGTGCCAGCAGCTTATGGGGCCAGAAAAACATTCAGTACTTC.

This clonotype has just one count. The chain combines TRBV12-3 or TRBV12-4 with TRBJ1-2; 7 positions match TRBD1. The CDR3 length is 14 residues. V lost 7 bases, J lost 7 bases, and 12 bases stayed unmatched. Written as DNA, the CDR3 is TGTGCCAGCACCAGGGGGTTTAAGGATTCTGGCTACACCTTC. Translated: CASTRGFKDSGYTF.

This chain connects TRBV15 to TRBJ2-3; D is perhaps TRBD1 (6 bases). V gave up 6 bases and J gave up 8 bases, with 15 bases separating them. Germline values: CDR1 LNHNV, CDR2 YYDKDF (reference sequence). The CDR3 has 13 residues. This CDR3 reads CATRQGRMSTQYF. The CDR3 DNA reads as TGTGCCACCAGACAGGGCCGTATGAGTACGCAGTATTTT.

V gene TRBV20-1 combines with J gene TRBJ2-7; 10 nucleotides agree with TRBD2. In germline, CDR1 is DFQATT, CDR2 SNEGSKA (reference sequence). This CDR3 region has 17 residues. V trimming: 3 bases; J trimming: 0 bases; junction bases outside the gene matches: 11. The CDR3 region is CSASYPSGGDSSYEQYF. CDR3 coding DNA: TGCAGTGCTAGTTACCCTAGCGGGGGTGACAGCTCCTACGAGCAGTACTTC.

This clonotype was seen a handful of times. The CDR3 sequence is CASSLPPSGSPDTQYF. The DNA of the CDR3 is TGTGCCAGCAGCTTACCTCCCAGCGGGAGTCCAGATACGCAGTATTTT. The V gene is TRBV5-4, the J gene TRBJ2-3, with 8 bases that match TRBD2. Germline V gene data show CDR1 as SGHNT and CDR2 as YYREEE (reference sequence). The CDR3 covers 16 residues. V lost 2 bases, J lost 4 bases, and 9 bases stayed unmatched.

The genes are TRBV12-3 or TRBV12-4 and TRBJ1-4; D is unresolved. This CDR3 spans 14 amino acids. Trimming stripped 3 bases from V and 0 bases from J, with 5 bases between. The CDR3 DNA reads as TGTGCCAGCAGTTTGCAGACAACTAATGAAAAACTGTTTTTT. Its protein product is CASSLQTTNEKLFF.